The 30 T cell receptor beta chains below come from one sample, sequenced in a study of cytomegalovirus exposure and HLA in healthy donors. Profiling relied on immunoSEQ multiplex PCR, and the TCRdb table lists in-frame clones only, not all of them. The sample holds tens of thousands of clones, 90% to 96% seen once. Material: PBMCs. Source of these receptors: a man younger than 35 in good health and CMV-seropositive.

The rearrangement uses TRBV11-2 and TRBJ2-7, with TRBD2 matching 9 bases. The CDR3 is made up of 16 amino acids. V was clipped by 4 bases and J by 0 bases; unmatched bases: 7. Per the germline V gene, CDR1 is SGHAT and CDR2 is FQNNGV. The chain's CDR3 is CASSSGLASNSYEQYF. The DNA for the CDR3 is TGTGCCAGCAGCTCGGGACTAGCAAGTAACTCCTACGAGCAGTACTTC.

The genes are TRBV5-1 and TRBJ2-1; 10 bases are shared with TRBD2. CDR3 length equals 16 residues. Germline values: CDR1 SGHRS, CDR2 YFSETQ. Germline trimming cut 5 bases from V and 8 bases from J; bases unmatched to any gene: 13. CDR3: CASSPRAGGDSDEQFF. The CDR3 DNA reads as TGCGCCAGCAGTCCCCGAGCGGGAGGGGACAGCGATGAGCAGTTCTTC.

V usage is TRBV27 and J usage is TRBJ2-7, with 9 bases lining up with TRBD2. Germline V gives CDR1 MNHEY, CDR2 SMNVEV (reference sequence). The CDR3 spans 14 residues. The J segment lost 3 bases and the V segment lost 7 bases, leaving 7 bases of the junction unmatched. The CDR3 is CASISSSGNYEQYF. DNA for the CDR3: TGTGCCAGCATATCCTCTAGCGGGAACTACGAGCAGTACTTC.

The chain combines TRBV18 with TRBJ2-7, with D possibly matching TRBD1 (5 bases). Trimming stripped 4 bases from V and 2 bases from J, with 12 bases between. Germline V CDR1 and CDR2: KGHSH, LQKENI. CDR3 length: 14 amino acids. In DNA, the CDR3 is TGTGCCAGCTCACACCTGACAGACCCCTACGAGCAGTACTTC. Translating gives CASSHLTDPYEQYF.

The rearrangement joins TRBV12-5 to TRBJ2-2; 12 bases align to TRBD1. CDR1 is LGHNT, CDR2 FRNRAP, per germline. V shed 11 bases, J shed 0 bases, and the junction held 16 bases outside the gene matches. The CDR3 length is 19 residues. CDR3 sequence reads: CALTMGQGAQLANTGELFF. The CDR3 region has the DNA TGTGCTCTGACGATGGGACAGGGGGCGCAGTTGGCGAACACCGGGGAGCTGTTTTTT.

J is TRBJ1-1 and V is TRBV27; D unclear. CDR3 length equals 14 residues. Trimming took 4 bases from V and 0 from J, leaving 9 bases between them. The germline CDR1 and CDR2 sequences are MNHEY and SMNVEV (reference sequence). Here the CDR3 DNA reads TGTGCCAGCAGTTCCCTCGGGGTGAACACTGAAGCTTTCTTT. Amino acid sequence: CASSSLGVNTEAFF.

CDR3 in amino acids: CASSYYGGTNEKLFF. DNA for the CDR3: TGTGCCAGCAGTTACTACGGGGGAACTAATGAAAAACTGTTTTTT. The chain employs TRBV6-6 and TRBJ1-4, with TRBD1 as a possible D gene (5 bases). There are 15 residues in the CDR3. V was clipped by 1 base and J by 1 base, with 7 bases between them. CDR1 is MNHNY and CDR2 is SVGAGI in the germline V gene (reference sequence).

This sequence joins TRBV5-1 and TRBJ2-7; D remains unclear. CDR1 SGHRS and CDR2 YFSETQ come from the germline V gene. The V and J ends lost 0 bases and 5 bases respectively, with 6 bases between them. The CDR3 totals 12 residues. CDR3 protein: CASSLDRDEQYF. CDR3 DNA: TGCGCCAGCAGCTTGGACCGAGACGAGCAGTACTTC.

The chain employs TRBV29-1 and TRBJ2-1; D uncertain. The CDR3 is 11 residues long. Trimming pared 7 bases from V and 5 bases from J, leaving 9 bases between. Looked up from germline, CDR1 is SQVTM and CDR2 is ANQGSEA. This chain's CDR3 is CSGGGDNEQFF. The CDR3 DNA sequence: TGCAGCGGTGGCGGAGACAATGAGCAGTTCTTC.

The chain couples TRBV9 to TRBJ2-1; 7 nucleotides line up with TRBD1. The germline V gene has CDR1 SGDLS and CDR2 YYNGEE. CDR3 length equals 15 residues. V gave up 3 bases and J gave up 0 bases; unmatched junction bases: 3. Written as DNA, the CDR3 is TGTGCCAGCAGCGACAGACAGGGCTCCTACAATGAGCAGTTCTTC. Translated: CASSDRQGSYNEQFF. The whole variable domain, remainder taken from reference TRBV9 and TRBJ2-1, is DSGVTQTPKHLITATGQRVTLRCSPRSGDLSVYWYQQSLDQGLQFLIQYYNGEERAKGNILERFSAQQFPDLHSELNLSSLELGDSALYFCASSDRQGSYNEQFFGPGTRLTVL.

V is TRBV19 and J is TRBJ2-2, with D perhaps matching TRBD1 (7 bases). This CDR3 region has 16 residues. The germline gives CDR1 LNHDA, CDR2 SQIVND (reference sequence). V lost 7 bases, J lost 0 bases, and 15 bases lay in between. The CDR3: CASNGGQNTNTGELFF. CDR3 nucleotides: TGTGCCAGTAACGGGGGACAGAATACGAACACCGGGGAGCTGTTTTTT.

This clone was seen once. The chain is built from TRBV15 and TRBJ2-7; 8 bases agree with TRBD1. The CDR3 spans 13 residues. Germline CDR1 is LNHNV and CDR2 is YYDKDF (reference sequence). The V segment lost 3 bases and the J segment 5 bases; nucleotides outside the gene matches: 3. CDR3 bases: TGTGCCACCAGCAGGACAGGGGTCCACGAGCAGTACTTC. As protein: CATSRTGVHEQYF.

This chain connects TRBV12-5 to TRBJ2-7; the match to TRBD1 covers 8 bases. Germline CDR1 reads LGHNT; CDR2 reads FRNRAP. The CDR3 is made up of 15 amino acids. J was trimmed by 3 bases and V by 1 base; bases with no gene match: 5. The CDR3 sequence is CASGLGTGPIYEQYF. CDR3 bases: TGTGCTAGTGGTTTGGGGACAGGGCCAATCTACGAGCAGTACTTC.

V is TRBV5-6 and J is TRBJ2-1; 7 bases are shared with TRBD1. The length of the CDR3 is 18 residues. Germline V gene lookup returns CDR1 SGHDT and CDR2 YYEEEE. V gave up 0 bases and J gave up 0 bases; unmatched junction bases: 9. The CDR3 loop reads CASSLGQGIFGSYNEQFF. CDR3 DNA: TGTGCCAGCAGCTTGGGACAGGGAATTTTCGGCTCCTACAATGAGCAGTTCTTC.

CDR3 loop: CASSLMGTGIDYGYTF. The CDR3 DNA is TGTGCCAGCAGCTTAATGGGGACAGGGATCGACTATGGCTACACCTTC. The chain has TRBV7-3 and TRBJ1-2; 9 bases map to TRBD1. The CDR3 is made up of 16 amino acids. The germline gives CDR1 SGHTA, CDR2 FQGTGA. V lost 1 base, J lost 3 bases, and 6 bases stayed unmatched.

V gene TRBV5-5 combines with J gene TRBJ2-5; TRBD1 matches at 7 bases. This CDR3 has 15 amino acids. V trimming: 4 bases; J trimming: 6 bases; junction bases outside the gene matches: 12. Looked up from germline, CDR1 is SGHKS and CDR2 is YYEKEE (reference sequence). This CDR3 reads CASSLLFEGAKTQYF. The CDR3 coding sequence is TGTGCCAGCAGCCTACTCTTCGAGGGGGCGAAGACCCAGTACTTC.

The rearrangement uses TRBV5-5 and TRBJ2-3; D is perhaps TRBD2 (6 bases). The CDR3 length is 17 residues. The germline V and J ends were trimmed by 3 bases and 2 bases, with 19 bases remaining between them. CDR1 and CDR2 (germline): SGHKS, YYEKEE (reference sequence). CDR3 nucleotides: TGTGCCAGCAGCTCGAACAGAGAGCGGGTAATCACAGATACGCAGTATTTT. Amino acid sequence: CASSSNRERVITDTQYF.

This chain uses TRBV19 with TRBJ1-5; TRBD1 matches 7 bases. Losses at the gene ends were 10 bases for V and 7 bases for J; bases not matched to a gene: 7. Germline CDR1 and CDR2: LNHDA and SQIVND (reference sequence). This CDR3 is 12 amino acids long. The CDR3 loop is CATQTGRQPQHF. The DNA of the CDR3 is TGTGCCACTCAGACAGGGCGACAGCCCCAGCATTTT.

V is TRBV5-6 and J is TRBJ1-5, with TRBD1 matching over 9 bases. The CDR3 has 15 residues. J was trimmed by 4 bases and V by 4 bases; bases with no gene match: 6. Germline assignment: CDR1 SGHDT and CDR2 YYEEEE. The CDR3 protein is CASSPGTGPNQPQHF. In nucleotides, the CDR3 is TGTGCCAGCAGCCCGGGGACAGGGCCTAATCAGCCCCAGCATTTT.

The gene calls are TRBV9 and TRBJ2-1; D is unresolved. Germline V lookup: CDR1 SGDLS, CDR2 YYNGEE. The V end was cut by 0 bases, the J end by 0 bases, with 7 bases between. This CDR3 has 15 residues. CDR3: CASSVDADSYNEQFF. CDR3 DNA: TGTGCCAGCAGCGTAGACGCGGACTCCTACAATGAGCAGTTCTTC.

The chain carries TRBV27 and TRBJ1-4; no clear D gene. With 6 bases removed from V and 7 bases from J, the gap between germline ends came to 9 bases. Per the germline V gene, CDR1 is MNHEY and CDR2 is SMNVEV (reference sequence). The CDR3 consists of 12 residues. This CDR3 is CASRHGPEKLFF. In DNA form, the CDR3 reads TGTGCCAGCAGACATGGGCCTGAAAAACTGTTTTTT.

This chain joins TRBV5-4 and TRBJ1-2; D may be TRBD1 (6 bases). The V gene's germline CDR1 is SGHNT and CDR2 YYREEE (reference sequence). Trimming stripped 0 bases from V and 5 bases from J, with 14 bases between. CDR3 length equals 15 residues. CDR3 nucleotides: TGTGCCAGCAGCTTGGCAACAGGGCTGGGGTATGGCTACACCTTC. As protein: CASSLATGLGYGYTF. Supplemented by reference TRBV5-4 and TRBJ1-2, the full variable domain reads ETGVTQSPTHLIKTRGQQVTLRCSSQSGHNTVSWYQQALGQGPQFIFQYYREEENGRGNFPPRFSGLQFPNYSSELNVNALELDDSALYLCASSLATGLGYGYTFGSGTRLTVV.

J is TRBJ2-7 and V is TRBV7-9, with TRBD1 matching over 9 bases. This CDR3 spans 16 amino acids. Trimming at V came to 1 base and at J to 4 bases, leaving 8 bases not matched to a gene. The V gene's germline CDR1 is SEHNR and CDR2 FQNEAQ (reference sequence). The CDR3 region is CASSLGGQGVPYEQYF. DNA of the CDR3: TGTGCCAGCAGCTTAGGGGGACAGGGAGTCCCGTACGAGCAGTACTTC.

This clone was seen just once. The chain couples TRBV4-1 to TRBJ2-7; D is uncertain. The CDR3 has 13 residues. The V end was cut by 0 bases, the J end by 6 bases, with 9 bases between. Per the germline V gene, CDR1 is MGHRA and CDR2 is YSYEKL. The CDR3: CASSQESSVEQYF. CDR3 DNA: TGCGCCAGCAGCCAAGAGTCAAGCGTCGAGCAGTACTTC.

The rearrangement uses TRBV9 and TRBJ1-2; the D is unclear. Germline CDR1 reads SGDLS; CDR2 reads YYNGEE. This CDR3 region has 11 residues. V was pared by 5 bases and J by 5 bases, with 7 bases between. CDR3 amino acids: CASSLIYGYTF. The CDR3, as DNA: TGTGCCAGCAGTCTTATTTATGGCTACACCTTC.

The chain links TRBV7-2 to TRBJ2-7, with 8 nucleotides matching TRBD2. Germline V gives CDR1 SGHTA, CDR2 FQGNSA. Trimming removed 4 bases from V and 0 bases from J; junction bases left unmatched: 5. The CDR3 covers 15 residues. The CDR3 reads CASSSRGGLSYEQYF. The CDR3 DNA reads TGTGCCAGCAGCTCACGGGGGGGGCTCTCCTACGAGCAGTACTTC. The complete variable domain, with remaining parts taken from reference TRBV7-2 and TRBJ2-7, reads GAGVSQSPSNKVTEKGKDVELRCDPISGHTALYWYRQSLGQGLEFLIYFQGNSAPDKSGLPSDRFSAERTGGSVSTLTIQRTQQEDSAVYLCASSSRGGLSYEQYFGPGTRLTVT.

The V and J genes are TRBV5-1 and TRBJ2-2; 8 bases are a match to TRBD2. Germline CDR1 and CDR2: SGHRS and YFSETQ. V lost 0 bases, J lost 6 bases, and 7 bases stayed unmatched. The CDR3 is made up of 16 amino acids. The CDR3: CASSLGSSGFSGELFF. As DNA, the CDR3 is TGCGCCAGCAGCTTGGGTTCTAGCGGGTTTTCCGGGGAGCTGTTTTTT.

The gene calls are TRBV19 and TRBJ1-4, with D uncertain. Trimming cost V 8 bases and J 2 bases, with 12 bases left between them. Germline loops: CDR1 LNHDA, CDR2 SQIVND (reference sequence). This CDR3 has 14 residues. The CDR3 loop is CASAAGTTNEKLFF. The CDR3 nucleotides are TGTGCCAGTGCCGCGGGAACCACTAATGAAAAACTGTTTTTT.

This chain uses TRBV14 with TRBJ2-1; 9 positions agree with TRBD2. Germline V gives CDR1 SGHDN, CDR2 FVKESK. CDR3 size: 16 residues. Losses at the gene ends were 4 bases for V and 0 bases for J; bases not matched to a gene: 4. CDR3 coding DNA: TGTGCCAGCAGCCTGCGACTAGCGGCCTCCTACAATGAGCAGTTCTTC. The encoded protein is CASSLRLAASYNEQFF.

CDR3 DNA sequence: TGTGCCAGCAGCTTAGGAGGGCGTGAGGGCTACACCTTC. Residues: CASSLGGREGYTF. The chain employs TRBV7-9 and TRBJ1-2, with D unclear. CDR1 and CDR2 (germline): SEHNR, FQNEAQ (reference sequence). V lost 1 base and J lost 8, with 11 bases in between. CDR3 size: 13 residues. Full variable domain (outside the CDR3, taken from reference TRBV7-9 and TRBJ1-2): DTGVSQNPRHKITKRGQNVTFRCDPISEHNRLYWYRQTLGQGPEFLTYFQNEAQLEKSRLLSDRFSAERPKGSFSTLEIQRTEQGDSAMYLCASSLGGREGYTFGSGTRLTVV.